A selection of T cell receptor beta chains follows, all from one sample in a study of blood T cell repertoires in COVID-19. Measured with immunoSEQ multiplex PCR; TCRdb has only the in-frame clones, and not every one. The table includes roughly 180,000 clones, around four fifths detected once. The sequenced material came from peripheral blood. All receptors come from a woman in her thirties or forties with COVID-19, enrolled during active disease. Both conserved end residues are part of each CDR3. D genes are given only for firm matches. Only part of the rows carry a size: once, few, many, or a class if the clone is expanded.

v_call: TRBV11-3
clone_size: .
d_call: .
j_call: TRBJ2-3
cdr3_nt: TGTGCCAGCAGCCACGGACAGCACACAGATACGCAGTATTTT
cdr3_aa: CASSHGQHTDTQYF

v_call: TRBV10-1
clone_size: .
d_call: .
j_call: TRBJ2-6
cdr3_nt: TGCGCCAGCGGAGGGTCTGGGGCCAACGTCCTGACTTTC
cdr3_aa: CASGGSGANVLTF

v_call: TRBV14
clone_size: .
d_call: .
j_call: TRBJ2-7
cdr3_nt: TGTGCCAGCAGCCACGCCAGGGGCGAGCAGTACTTC
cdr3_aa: CASSHARGEQYF

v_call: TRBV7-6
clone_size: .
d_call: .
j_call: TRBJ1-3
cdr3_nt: TGTGCCAGCAGCTTAGCCCAGGGGTCCTCCTCTGGAAACACCATATATTTT
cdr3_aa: CASSLAQGSSSGNTIYF

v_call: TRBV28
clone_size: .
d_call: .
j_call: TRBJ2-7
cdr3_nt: TGTGCCAGCAGTTTAACAGGCTTACGGATGCGGGAGCAGTACTTC
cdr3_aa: CASSLTGLRMREQYF

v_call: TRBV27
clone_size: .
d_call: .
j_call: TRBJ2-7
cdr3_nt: TGTGCCAGCGGCCTGGGCCTGAGTTACGAGCAGTACTTC
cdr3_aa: CASGLGLSYEQYF

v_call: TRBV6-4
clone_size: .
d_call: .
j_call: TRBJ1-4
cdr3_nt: TGTGCCAGCAGTGAGGGCAGAGCAACTAATGAAAAACTGTTTTTT
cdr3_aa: CASSEGRATNEKLFF

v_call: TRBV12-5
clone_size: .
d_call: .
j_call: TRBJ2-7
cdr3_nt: TGTGCTAGTGGGACCGGGACTCCGACCTACGAGCAGTACTTC
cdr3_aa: CASGTGTPTYEQYF

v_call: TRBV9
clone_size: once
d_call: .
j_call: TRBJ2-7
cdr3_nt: TGTGCCAGCAGCTTCCGTCCTACAGGTAACTACGAGCAGTACTTC
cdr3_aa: CASSFRPTGNYEQYF

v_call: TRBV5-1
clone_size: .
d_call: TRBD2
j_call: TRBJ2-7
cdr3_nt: TGCGCCAGCAAGAGCGGGGGAACCTACGAGCAGTACTTC
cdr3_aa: CASKSGGTYEQYF

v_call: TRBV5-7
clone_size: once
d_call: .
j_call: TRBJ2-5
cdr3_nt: TGTGCCAGCAGCCATCGGGGGGAGACCCAGTACTTC
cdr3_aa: CASSHRGETQYF

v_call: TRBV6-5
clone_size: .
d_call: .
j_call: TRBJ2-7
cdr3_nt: TGTGCCAGCTCTAGGGGGGGCCACGAGCAGTACTTC
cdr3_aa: CASSRGGHEQYF

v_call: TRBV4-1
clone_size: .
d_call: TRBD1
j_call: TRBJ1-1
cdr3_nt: TGCGCCAGCAGCCCGTCCCTCCCGGGACAGCTGAACACTGAAGCTTTCTTT
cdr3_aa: CASSPSLPGQLNTEAFF

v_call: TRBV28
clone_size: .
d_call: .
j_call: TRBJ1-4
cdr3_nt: TGTGCCAGCAGTTTGCTCGGGTCTGGTGAAAAACTGTTTTTT
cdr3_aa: CASSLLGSGEKLFF

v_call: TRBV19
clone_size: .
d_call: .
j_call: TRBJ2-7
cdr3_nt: TGTGCCAGTAGGGAGGGCTACGAGAGGGAGCAGTACTTC
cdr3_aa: CASREGYEREQYF

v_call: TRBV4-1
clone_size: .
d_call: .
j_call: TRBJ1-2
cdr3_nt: TGCGCCAGCAGCCAAGATGCAGGGTCGGACTATGGCTACACCTTC
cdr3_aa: CASSQDAGSDYGYTF

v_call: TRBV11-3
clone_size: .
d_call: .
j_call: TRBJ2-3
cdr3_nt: TGTGCCAGCAGCTTAGCGACAGGTTTCACAGATACGCAGTATTTT
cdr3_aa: CASSLATGFTDTQYF

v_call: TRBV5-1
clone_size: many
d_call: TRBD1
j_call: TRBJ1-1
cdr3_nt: TGCGCCAGCAGCTCCGGACAGGCCTTTATGAACACTGAAGCTTTCTTT
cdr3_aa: CASSSGQAFMNTEAFF

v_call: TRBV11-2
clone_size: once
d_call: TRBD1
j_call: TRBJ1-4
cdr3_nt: TGTGCCAGCACCCTAGGGGACAGGGCGGCTGAAAAACTGTTTTTT
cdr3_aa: CASTLGDRAAEKLFF

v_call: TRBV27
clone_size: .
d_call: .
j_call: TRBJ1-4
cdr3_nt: TGTGCCAGCAGTCCGCGGGGGGCTAGGGGTGAAAAACTGTTTTTT
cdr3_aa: CASSPRGARGEKLFF

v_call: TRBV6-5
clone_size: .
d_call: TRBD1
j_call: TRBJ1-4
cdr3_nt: TGTGCCGGAAGACAGGGTAATGAAAAACTGTTTTTT
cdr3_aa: CAGRQGNEKLFF